Listed below are T cell receptor beta chains from one sample, sequenced in a study of beta chain features in type 1 diabetes. Only in-frame clones appear in the TCRdb table, and some are missing; sequencing was by immunoSEQ multiplex PCR. The data hold 810,000 or so clones, with roughly 15% observed a single time. The sample comprised naive CD4+ T cells from blood. These TCRs come from a woman aged 18-29 years in good health. Each CDR3 is given with its conserved first and last residue. A D gene is named only where the DNA matches it firmly. Only part of the rows carry a size: once, few, many, or a class if the clone is expanded.

TRBV20-1,-,-,11,TRBJ1-2,TGCAGTGCTAGAGGTGGGGCTGGCTACACCTTC,CSARGGAGYTF
TRBV19,-,-,16,TRBJ1-3,TGTGCCAGTAGAACCCGCTCCATGAGCTCTGGAAACACCATATATTTT,CASRTRSMSSGNTIYF
TRBV5-1,-,-,14,TRBJ1-3,TGCGCCAGCAGCTCGGGGCAAGCTGGAAACACCATATATTTT,CASSSGQAGNTIYF
TRBV25-1,-,TRBD1,15,TRBJ2-5,TGTGCCAGCAATACCGTGACAGGGGCCCAAGAGACCCAGTACTTC,CASNTVTGAQETQYF
TRBV13,-,TRBD2,15,TRBJ2-1,TGTGCCAGCAGCTTATGGGGGACTAGCATCAATGAGCAGTTCTTC,CASSLWGTSINEQFF
TRBV10-3,-,-,16,TRBJ2-2,TGTGCCATGAGGCGCGTTTCGGGATCGAACACCGGGGAGCTGTTTTTT,CAMRRVSGSNTGELFF
TRBV7-2,-,-,13,TRBJ2-1,TGTGCCAGCAGCTTAACGGGGTACAATGAGCAGTTCTTC,CASSLTGYNEQFF
TRBV5-1,few,-,15,TRBJ2-7,TGCGCCAGCAGCTTGGTTCTCGGTCAGGGTAACGAGCAGTACTTC,CASSLVLGQGNEQYF
TRBV19,few,-,12,TRBJ1-1,TGTGCCAGTAGTAAGAGAGACACTGAAGCTTTCTTT,CASSKRDTEAFF
TRBV13,-,-,11,TRBJ1-1,TGTGCCAGCATGCTGGTGAGGAAAGCTTTCTTT,CASMLVRKAFF
TRBV4-3,few,-,17,TRBJ1-3,TGCGCCAGCAGCCAAGCACATTTAAGGCGCTCTGGAAACACCATATATTTT,CASSQAHLRRSGNTIYF
TRBV7-2,few,-,15,TRBJ2-5,TGTGCCAGCAGCTTAAGGTTACCCGCGGGCGAGACCCAGTACTTC,CASSLRLPAGETQYF
TRBV7-8,few,-,16,TRBJ1-5,TGTGCCAGCAGCTTAGCGCTGGGGACTCGCAATCAGCCCCAGCATTTT,CASSLALGTRNQPQHF
TRBV2,-,-,14,TRBJ1-3,TGTGCCAGCAGTGAAGGAGTTTTCGGAAACACCATATATTTT,CASSEGVFGNTIYF
TRBV7-2,few,TRBD1,16,TRBJ1-1,TGTGCCAGCAGCTTAATGGGACAGGGGGCACACACTGAAGCTTTCTTT,CASSLMGQGAHTEAFF
TRBV9,few,-,14,TRBJ1-1,TGTGCCAGCAGCGCCGTCCAAAGCCCAAGGGAAGCTTTCTTT,CASSAVQSPREAFF
TRBV9,-,TRBD1,15,TRBJ1-3,TGTGCCAGCAGCGCGGGACAGCCTTCTGGAAACACCATATATTTT,CASSAGQPSGNTIYF
TRBV6-5,-,TRBD1,15,TRBJ2-1,TGTGCCAGCAGCTTGACAGGGGGCAGGGTGAATGAGCAGTTCTTC,CASSLTGGRVNEQFF
TRBV5-6,-,-,14,TRBJ2-1,TGTGCCAGCAGCTTCACAAACAGGGAGTCGGGGCAGTTCTTC,CASSFTNRESGQFF
TRBV7-9,few,-,15,TRBJ2-2,TGTGCCAGCAGCCTAGTGGTGGGGGCTGCCGGGGAGCTGTTTTTT,CASSLVVGAAGELFF
TRBV10-3,few,-,11,TRBJ2-1,TGTGCCATCAGTGTGGGCAATGAGCAGTTCTTC,CAISVGNEQFF
TRBV18,few,TRBD2,16,TRBJ2-7,TGTGCCAGCTCATCGAGGACTAGCGGGATGGCCTACGAGCAGTACTTC,CASSSRTSGMAYEQYF
TRBV7-8,-,TRBD2,19,TRBJ2-1,TGTGCCAGCAGATTTACATCCCGCCCTCCTAGCGGGAGAAACGATGAGCAGTTCTTC,CASRFTSRPPSGRNDEQFF
TRBV5-6,-,-,16,TRBJ2-7,TGTGCCAGCAGCTTGGAGGACGGGAGCTGGGTATACGAGCAGTACTTC,CASSLEDGSWVYEQYF
TRBV4-2,few,TRBD2,16,TRBJ2-1,TGTGCCAGCAGCCAAGTGGGCGGGAGATCCTACAATGAGCAGTTCTTC,CASSQVGGRSYNEQFF
TRBV11-2,few,TRBD2,18,TRBJ2-6,TGTGCCAGCAGCCCCGTTCTGGCGGGAGCTACTGGGGCCAACGTCCTGACTTTC,CASSPVLAGATGANVLTF
TRBV18,few,-,15,TRBJ2-7,TGTGCCAGCTCACCCGGAGTAGGCAGTTACTACGAGCAGTACTTC,CASSPGVGSYYEQYF
TRBV7-3,few,-,13,TRBJ1-1,TGTGCCAGCAGCTTTGCCGGGTCCACTGAAGCTTTCTTT,CASSFAGSTEAFF
TRBV28,-,TRBD2,19,TRBJ2-1,TGTGCCAGCAGTTTTCTTCTAGCGGGAGGGCCGAAGCGTTACAATGAGCAGTTCTTC,CASSFLLAGGPKRYNEQFF
TRBV7-3,few,-,13,TRBJ2-1,TGTGCCAGCAGTCCCGGGACCCACAATGAGCAGTTCTTC,CASSPGTHNEQFF
TRBV28,-,TRBD1,13,TRBJ1-1,TGTGCCAGCAGTGCCAGGGACAGGGTAAAAGCTTTCTTT,CASSARDRVKAFF
TRBV4-2,few,TRBD2,14,TRBJ2-3,TGTGCCAGCAGCCAAAGGGGAGGGGATCCTACGCAGTATTTT,CASSQRGGDPTQYF
TRBV2,few,-,12,TRBJ1-1,TGTGCCAGCAGTGAAGGCTACACTGAAGCTTTCTTT,CASSEGYTEAFF
TRBV19,few,TRBD2,15,TRBJ2-2,TGTGCCAGTAGCCGGACTAGCGGAAACACCGGGGAGCTGTTTTTT,CASSRTSGNTGELFF
TRBV28,-,TRBD1,15,TRBJ2-7,TGTGCCAGCAGTTTTATGACAGGGGCCTCCTACGAGCAGTACTTC,CASSFMTGASYEQYF
TRBV9,few,TRBD1,16,TRBJ1-2,TGTGCCAGCAGCGAGGGACAGGGGGCCACTAACTATGGCTACACCTTC,CASSEGQGATNYGYTF
TRBV5-4,-,TRBD1,14,TRBJ2-5,TGTGCCAGCAGCCTACAGGGGGCCCCAGAGACCCAGTACTTC,CASSLQGAPETQYF
TRBV19,-,-,16,TRBJ1-2,TGTGCCAGTAGTATAGACGGGACCGGGACAATTCGTGGCTACACCTTC,CASSIDGTGTIRGYTF
TRBV19,-,TRBD1,16,TRBJ2-1,TGTGCTTTTAACAACCCCCTGGGACAGATCACCAATGAGCAGTTCTTC,CAFNNPLGQITNEQFF
TRBV2,-,-,13,TRBJ1-1,TGTGCCAGCAGGCAGGACACGAACACTGAAGCTTTCTTT,CASRQDTNTEAFF
TRBV19,few,-,15,TRBJ2-5,TGTGCCAGCTCCCGACCCCGAGGGGGCAGGGAGGTCCAGTACTTC,CASSRPRGGREVQYF
TRBV19,-,-,13,TRBJ2-7,TGTGCCAGTAGTACCCTACCCGGGCGGGAGCAGTACTTC,CASSTLPGREQYF
TRBV14,-,-,15,TRBJ2-7,TGTGCCAGCAGCCCCACTACGGGGCGAAGGAACGAGCAGTACTTC,CASSPTTGRRNEQYF
TRBV7-2,-,-,14,TRBJ1-2,TGTGCCAGCAGCTTAATTAGGGAGACCGTCCCCGGCACCTTC,CASSLIRETVPGTF
TRBV20-1,-,-,11,TRBJ2-5,TGCAGTGCTAGACGGTCAGAGACCCAGTACTTC,CSARRSETQYF
TRBV5-4,few,-,18,TRBJ2-3,TGTGCCAGCAGCCCCACCCCCCCCGGTGGGAGGGGGACAGATACGCAGTATTTT,CASSPTPPGGRGTDTQYF
TRBV18,few,-,17,TRBJ1-4,TGTGCCAGCTCACCACGTCCTCTTGGCAGGGTCGATGAAAAACTGTTTTTT,CASSPRPLGRVDEKLFF
TRBV10-3,-,TRBD1,13,TRBJ2-7,TGTGCCATCAGCCCGGACAGGGCCTACGAGCAGTACTTC,CAISPDRAYEQYF
TRBV19,-,TRBD2,18,TRBJ2-2,TGTGCCAGTAGTATTTTTAGGACTAGCGGGAGTCGGCCCGGGGAGCTGTTTTTT,CASSIFRTSGSRPGELFF
TRBV28,few,-,13,TRBJ2-2,TGTGCCAGCAGTTCAGGGGAAGACGGGGAGCTGTTTTTT,CASSSGEDGELFF
TRBV5-1,few,-,14,TRBJ2-7,TGCGCCAGCAGCTTGTCGCAGGGGAACTACGAGCAGTACTTC,CASSLSQGNYEQYF
TRBV29-1,few,-,14,TRBJ2-3,TGCAGCGTTGAGCGAGCGGCTAGCACAGATACGCAGTATTTT,CSVERAASTDTQYF
TRBV4-2,few,-,15,TRBJ1-1,TGTGCCAGCAGCCAAGAGTGGGTAATGTACACTGAAGCTTTCTTT,CASSQEWVMYTEAFF
TRBV19,-,TRBD2,16,TRBJ2-1,TGTGCCAGTAGTATCGGTGGCGGGAGATATAACAATGAGCAGTTCTTC,CASSIGGGRYNNEQFF
TRBV9,few,-,15,TRBJ1-4,TGTGCCAGCAGCGTCAGGGGCGCCGGGGATGAAAAACTGTTTTTT,CASSVRGAGDEKLFF
TRBV7-9,-,-,13,TRBJ2-3,TGTGCCAGCAGCCTAGGGACGGCAGATACGCAGTATTTT,CASSLGTADTQYF
TRBV6-5,-,-,14,TRBJ2-7,TGTGCCAGCAGTAACGGACATCGCTCCTACGAGCAGTACTTC,CASSNGHRSYEQYF
TRBV6-4,few,TRBD2,17,TRBJ2-3,TGTGCCAGCAGTGGGGAAAAGCGGGAGGGTAACACAGATACGCAGTATTTT,CASSGEKREGNTDTQYF
TRBV28,-,-,11,TRBJ2-5,TGTGCCAGCAGACTGCAAGAGACCCAGTACTTC,CASRLQETQYF
TRBV29-1,few,-,12,TRBJ2-7,TGCAGCGTTGGGGAGAAGCGGTACGAGCAGTACTTC,CSVGEKRYEQYF